This T cell receptor beta chain was observed in a study of T cell responses to AZD1222 COVID-19 vaccine. Study-wide results and limits: Seropositive AZD1222 recipients at baseline numbered only five to seven.

With regard to this clone: Its antigen remains unknown.

J lost 7 bases, V lost 3 bases, and 4 bases had no gene match. Germline lookup yields CDR1 WSHSY and CDR2 SAAADI. This CDR3 contains 14 residues. TCRdb's copy holds only in-frame clones and misses some; the assay was immunoSEQ multiplex PCR. The sample has about 100,000 clones; roughly 90% are singletons. The rearrangement joins TRBV10-2 to TRBJ1-4, with 8 bases that match TRBD1. The source material was peripheral blood, sampled on day 0 of AZD1222 vaccination. The sequence came from an adult in good health. The CDR3 is CASSDRGLSEKLFF. CDR3 DNA: TGCGCCAGCAGTGACAGGGGGCTCAGTGAAAAACTGTTTTTT.